This T cell receptor beta chain came from a study of cytomegalovirus exposure and HLA in healthy donors. Study findings and constraints: With high specificity and sensitivity, the classifier reportedly diagnosed cytomegalovirus status. Another analysis was done later, and it associated 17,000 or so TCR beta sequences with HLA alleles at 0.05 false discovery rate. Most likely, a cluster of highly shared sequence variants arose as a sequencing artifact.

The PCR used 60 Vbeta and 13 Jbeta primers. The repertoire was sequenced with immunoSEQ multiplex PCR; TCRdb's copy has only in-frame clones and lacks some. Seen here are about 190,000 clones, roughly 77% observed once, and the top ten hold approximately 3.1%. About this clone itself: Its antigen is unknown.

Germline CDR1 SGHNT, CDR2 YYREEE (reference sequence). This CDR3 is 17 amino acids long. Trimming at V came to 4 bases and at J to 6 bases, leaving 15 bases not matched to a gene. The specimen was PBMCs. This clonotype was sampled from a woman aged 25 to 39 in good health and CMV-seropositive. The chain couples TRBV5-4 to TRBJ2-7; TRBD2 aligns across 11 bases. The CDR3 reads CASSGGGLAVPKAEQYF. In DNA form, the CDR3 reads TGTGCCAGCAGCGGGGGGGGACTAGCGGTTCCCAAGGCCGAGCAGTACTTC. The variable domain in full, with the rest retrieved from reference TRBV5-4 and TRBJ2-7, is ETGVTQSPTHLIKTRGQQVTLRCSSQSGHNTVSWYQQALGQGPQFIFQYYREEENGRGNFPPRFSGLQFPNYSSELNVNALELDDSALYLCASSGGGLAVPKAEQYFGPGTRLTVT.